This T cell receptor beta chain is from a study of blood T cell repertoires in COVID-19 (dated by TCRdb to the early 2020s). Notes on the research overall: The collaborator samples originated in the United States, Italy and Spain and spanned the acute and convalescent phases of COVID-19. The material from the prospective study consisted of cDNA or gDNA derived from T cells, B-cell-depleted T cells, or PBMCs. Subjects who had been exposed to COVID-19, were actively infected with it, or had recovered from it provided the deeply sampled blood TCRbeta repertoires that made up the dataset. The repertoires were released in a freely available public database meant as a resource for research on the immune response to SARS-CoV-2. Samples came from the ongoing ImmuneRACE study (first 160 participants) plus 1,254 subjects from 6 global collaborators. The sample metadata nearly always contained a de-identified subject ID, COVID-19 status, age in years and sex. HLA class I and class II types, where available, came from metadata supplied by the sample provider rather than from assay-based typing. Overall study results and their limits: The quantity of clinical and demographic metadata differed by source and by participant and was supplied without curation.

The immunoSEQ Assay, a bias-controlled multiplex PCR, was used to amplify TCRbeta CDR3 regions from genomic DNA. In the authors' own workflow: Nucleated cell counts per sample were estimated from amplification of reference gene primers within the assay. Sequence reads were collapsed and filtered to measure the absolute abundance of every unique TCRbeta CDR3 rearrangement. Productive Simpson clonality was computed per sample as the square root of Simpson's diversity index over productive rearrangements. TCRdb stores this immuneACCESS table with in-frame sequences only. Part of the clones is absent; in the studies checked, under half of the shortfall reflects unresolved V genes, and no reason is known for the rest. The V and J calls and the clone size are those of that table, but D and trimming were determined from the DNA. This sample comprises 25,000 to 30,000 clones, approximately 83% of them detected only once. The top ten clonotypes cover roughly 71% of the sample.

Trimming at the junction amounts to 0 bases on V and 5 bases on J, and the germline ends lie 7 bases apart. The CDR3 holds 13 amino acids from the cysteine to the phenylalanine. Only CDR3 DNA is held: 39 bases, read in frame from base 1. The CDR1 and CDR2 encoded by the germline V gene are SGHNT and YENEEA. A remark on this clone: This receptor's antigen is unknown. Base qualities are not at hand, and no much larger clone is one base apart.

Whole blood was collected in K2EDTA tubes by collaborating institutions according to the institutions' own protocols. Collaborator samples were shipped for TCRbeta analysis as frozen whole blood, isolated PBMCs, or DNA extracted from either sample type. The TCR was taken from a man aged 70 or older with acute or convalescent COVID-19. The chain couples TRBV11-3 to TRBJ1-1; no D gene can be assigned with confidence. Sequencing used peripheral blood. CDR3 protein: CASSLDPGTEAFF. The DNA is TGTGCCAGCAGCTTAGATCCGGGAACTGAAGCTTTCTTT.